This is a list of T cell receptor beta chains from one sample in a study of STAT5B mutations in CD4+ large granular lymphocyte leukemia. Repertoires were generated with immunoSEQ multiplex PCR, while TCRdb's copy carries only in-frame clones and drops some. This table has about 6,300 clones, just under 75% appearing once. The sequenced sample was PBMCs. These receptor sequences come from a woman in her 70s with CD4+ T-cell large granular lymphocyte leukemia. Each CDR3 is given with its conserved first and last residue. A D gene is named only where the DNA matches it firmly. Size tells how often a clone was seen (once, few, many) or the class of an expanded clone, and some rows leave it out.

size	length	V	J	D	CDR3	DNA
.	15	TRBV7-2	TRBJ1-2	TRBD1	CASSITGAAMYGYTF	TGTGCCAGCAGCATCACAGGGGCGGCTATGTATGGCTACACCTTC
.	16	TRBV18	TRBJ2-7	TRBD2	CASSPVAGGSSYEQYF	TGTGCCAGCTCACCAGTGGCGGGAGGGAGCTCCTACGAGCAGTACTTC
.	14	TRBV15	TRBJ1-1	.	CATSRDRTDPEAFF	TGTGCCACCAGCAGAGATCGGACAGATCCTGAAGCTTTCTTT
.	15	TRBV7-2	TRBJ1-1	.	CASSLEGGLMSEAFF	TGTGCCAGCAGCTTAGAAGGGGGGCTGATGTCTGAAGCTTTCTTT
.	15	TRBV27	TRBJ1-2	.	CASSPWDRTSYGYTF	TGTGCCAGCAGCCCCTGGGACCGTACTTCATATGGCTACACCTTC
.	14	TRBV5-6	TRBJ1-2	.	CASSLNTFGWGYTF	TGTGCCAGCAGCTTAAATACTTTTGGATGGGGCTACACCTTC
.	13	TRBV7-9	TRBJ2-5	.	CASSFAGEETQYF	TGTGCCAGCAGCTTCGCAGGGGAGGAGACCCAGTACTTC
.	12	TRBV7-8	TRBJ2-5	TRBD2	CASRGGGETQYF	TGTGCCAGCCGGGGGGGCGGGGAGACCCAGTACTTC
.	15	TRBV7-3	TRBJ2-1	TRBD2	CASSLGTSGTGRQFF	TGTGCCAGCAGCTTAGGGACTAGCGGGACTGGGCGGCAGTTCTTC
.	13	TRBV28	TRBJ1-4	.	CASKGRRPEKLFF	TGTGCCAGCAAGGGGAGGAGGCCCGAAAAACTGTTTTTT
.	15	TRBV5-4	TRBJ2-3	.	CASTRHAQSTDTQYF	TGTGCCAGCACCCGGCATGCCCAAAGCACAGATACGCAGTATTTT
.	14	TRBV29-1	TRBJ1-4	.	CSVGQQARTEKLFF	TGCAGCGTTGGGCAACAGGCGCGGACCGAAAAACTGTTTTTT
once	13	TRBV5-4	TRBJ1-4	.	CASSPGGVEKLFF	TGTGCCAGCAGCCCCGGTGGAGTTGAAAAACTGTTTTTT
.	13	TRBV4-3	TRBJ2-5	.	CASSQAQGETQYF	TGCGCCAGCAGCCAGGCCCAGGGGGAGACCCAGTACTTC
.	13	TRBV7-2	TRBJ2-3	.	CASSPSIADTQYF	TGTGCCAGCAGTCCCTCGATAGCAGATACGCAGTATTTT
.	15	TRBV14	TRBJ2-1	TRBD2	CASSSRGGGYNEQFF	TGTGCCAGCAGCTCACGGGGGGGCGGATACAATGAGCAGTTCTTC
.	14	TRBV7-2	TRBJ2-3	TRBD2	CASSRAGEKDTQYF	TGTGCCAGCAGCCGGGCGGGGGAGAAAGATACGCAGTATTTT
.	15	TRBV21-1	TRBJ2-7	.	CASSTKRARPYEQYF	TGTGCCAGCAGCACGAAAAGGGCGCGCCCCTACGAGCAGTACTTC
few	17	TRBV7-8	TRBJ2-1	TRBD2	CASSSGLAGGTVDEQFF	TGTGCCAGCAGCTCAGGACTAGCGGGGGGAACCGTCGATGAGCAGTTCTTC
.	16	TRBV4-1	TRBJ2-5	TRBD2	CASSHETSANQGTQYF	TGCGCCAGCAGCCATGAGACTAGCGCCAACCAAGGGACCCAGTACTTC
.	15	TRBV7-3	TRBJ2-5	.	CASSLRRGDEETQYF	TGTGCCAGCAGCTTAAGACGAGGGGACGAAGAGACCCAGTACTTC
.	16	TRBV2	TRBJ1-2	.	CASSSTPGQALYGYTF	TGTGCCAGCAGTTCCACCCCGGGACAAGCTCTCTATGGCTACACCTTC
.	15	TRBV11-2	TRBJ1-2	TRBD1	CASSLGQGQNYGYTF	TGTGCCAGCAGCTTGGGACAGGGGCAAAACTATGGCTACACCTTC
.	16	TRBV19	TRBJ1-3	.	CASSIADGTVGNTIYF	TGTGCCAGTAGTATAGCGGACGGTACGGTTGGAAACACCATATATTTT
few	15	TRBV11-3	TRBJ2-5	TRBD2	CASSQRTSGRETQYF	TGTGCCAGCAGCCAACGGACTAGCGGGAGAGAGACCCAGTACTTC
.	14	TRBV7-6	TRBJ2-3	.	CASSPPYSTDTQYF	TGTGCCAGCAGCCCCCCATATAGCACAGATACGCAGTATTTT